The 4 T cell receptor beta chains in this list originate from one sample, sequenced in a study of shared clonotypes between healthy human individuals. TCRdb keeps only in-frame clones here, not all; method: immunoSEQ multiplex PCR. Of some 1 million clones detected, about 75% appear once; the ten largest clones hold about 1.5%. The sequenced sample consisted of memory CD4+ T cells sorted from blood. Subset meaning: CD45RA-negative fraction. The receptors derive from a man between 18 and 29 years old in good health.

This chain joins TRBV7-2 and TRBJ2-1; tentative D call: TRBD2 (6 bases). Germline CDR1 SGHTA, CDR2 FQGNSA. The CDR3 has 13 residues. CDR3 region: CVTGALLHNEQFF. In DNA, the CDR3 is TGTGTGACGGGAGCCTTGCTCCACAATGAGCAGTTCTTC.

The V and J genes are TRBV19 and TRBJ1-6; D is perhaps TRBD1 (6 bases). The CDR3 contains 12 residues. Trimming took 7 bases from V and 8 from J, leaving 9 bases between them. In germline, CDR1 is LNHDA, CDR2 SQIVND (reference sequence). CDR3 residues: CASTGGDSPLHF. CDR3 in DNA: TGTGCCAGTACGGGGGGCGATTCACCCCTCCACTTT.

CDR3 coding DNA: TGTGCCAGCAGGGGGCGCGGGGAATACACCATATATTTT. It yields the protein CASRGRGEYTIYF. The chain uses TRBV6-1 and TRBJ1-3, with D possibly matching TRBD1 (5 bases). Germline V CDR1 and CDR2: MNHNS, SASEGT. This CDR3 contains 13 residues. V was pared by 6 bases and J by 8 bases, with 14 bases between.

V is TRBV11-2 and J is TRBJ1-3; tentative D call: TRBD1 (5 bases). Germline CDR1 SGHAT, CDR2 FQNNGV. Trimming pared 5 bases from V and 4 bases from J, leaving 18 bases between. The CDR3 extends over 16 amino acids. Written as DNA, the CDR3 is TGTGCCAGCAGCCCCTCCACCCCCAGGGTAGGAAACACCATATATTTT. Amino acid sequence: CASSPSTPRVGNTIYF.